This T cell receptor beta chain was sequenced during a study of blood T cells in healthy people across ages. The wider study: Template switching retrieved approximately one barcoded beta molecule for each two T cells. Study findings and constraints: TCR beta diversity per million T cells fell roughly linearly with age. A strong correlation between TCR beta diversity and naive T cell percentage was seen.

In regard to this clonotype: The antigen is undetermined.

Germline CDR1 is SGHTA and CDR2 is FQGNSA. Trimming left V 7 bases short and J 2 bases short, with 14 bases between. CDR3 length: 14 residues. It was with a sample-barcoded 5' primer and a J-beta primer mix that a second PCR of roughly 6 to 11 cycles was run. Every cDNA molecule bore a tag from a template-switch adaptor containing 12 random nucleotides. TCRdb ran MiXCR on the 5' RACE reads and lists one entry per CDR3 protein. The sample records over 1,500,000 distinct CDR3 sequences, just under 50% being singletons. The chain is built from TRBV7-2 and TRBJ1-2; D is undetermined. The TCR was taken from a woman aged 40 to 50 in good health. Sequenced sample: blood. The CDR3 protein is CASTRELTNYGYTF. The CDR3 region has the DNA TGTGCCAGCACCCGGGAACTTACGAACTATGGCTACACCTTC.